The source of this T cell receptor (beta chain) is a study of T cell responses to AZD1222 COVID-19 vaccine (dated by TCRdb to the early 2020s). The study in broad terms: A total of about 230 trial participants underwent TCR sequencing, of whom 207 received two doses of AZD1222 and 26 received two doses of the MenACWY control vaccine. Enrollment into the trials was organized by age into subgroups of 18-55, 56-69 and 70-plus years, and those subgroups contained roughly 150, 30 and 60 TCR-sequenced participants, respectively.

The CDR3 regions of human TCRbeta chains were analyzed by immunosequencing. The authors' analysis ran thus. TCRs in the repertoires were matched against a reference library of SARS-CoV-2-specific TCRs that had been generated with the MIRA antigen-specificity platform. Breadth was defined as the fraction of unique TCRs that were SARS-CoV-2-associated, and depth was defined as the fraction of total T cells that were SARS-CoV-2-associated. Each spike-specific TCR was assigned to its reactive spike region and to a CD4 or CD8 class using the MIRA data. Log10-transformed breadth and depth values were compared by one-way ANOVA with Sidak's multiple comparisons tests. Sourced from immuneACCESS, this table was stored by TCRdb with only in-frame sequences that have V and J called. A share of the clones is absent; for the studies checked, an unresolved V gene accounts for under half, and the remainder has no known explanation. V and J calls and clone size are copied from that table; D and trimming were computed from the DNA. This sample holds roughly 150,000 clones; approximately 89% were observed only once. Together, the top ten hold around 1.3% of the sample.

Here is what the overall study found, with its caveats: Reportedly, almost half of the unique spike-specific TCRs recognized epitopes lying outside the regions that are mutated in the B.1.351 and B.1.1.7 variants. In the small 56-69-year group, the increase in depth fell short of significance, most likely because of low power. After two AZD1222 doses, spike-specific TCR breadth and depth were significantly higher than at day 0 and than in MenACWY recipients. Because no day 14 peak-response samples were available, the repertoires could be characterized only after the peak T cell response. CD4 TCRs associated with the vaccine covered the entire spike protein, and the dominant responses were in regions 160-218 and 743-854. Conclusions about previously exposed vaccinees are limited because only six or seven AZD1222 recipients were SARS-CoV-2 seropositive at baseline. Participants were mostly white British, with more females than males. The authors suggested clonal diversity may have been underestimated.

On this clone itself: Its antigen is not yet known. It has no much larger one-base neighbor in the sample; base qualities were not kept.

The sample's time point label, decoded: about 28 days (+/-7) after the second vaccine dose. AZD1222 recipients with second doses at about 4 weeks or about 12 weeks were pooled, because spike-specific TCR depth and breadth did not differ between schedules. Samples from vaccinated people were obtained from the UK trials COV001 and COV002, which included a single-blind randomized controlled phase 2/3 trial of AZD1222 (ChAdOx1 nCoV-19) in healthy adults. For TCRbeta chain sequencing, PBMC samples were collected from trial participants at day 0 and at day 28 after the second dose. Sequenced material: peripheral blood, taken 28 days after the second AZD1222 dose. The TCR sequence derives from an adult who received the AZD1222 COVID-19 vaccine.

The nucleotide sequence reads as follows: TGTGCCAGCAGCCCCAACGAAGCAGGGACGGGCTACACCTTC. It is translated as CASSPNEAGTGYTF. In this chain, TRBV4-2 is recombined with TRBJ1-2; the D region possibly corresponds to TRBD1 (5 bases align). The germline V gene yields LGHNA for CDR1 and YNFKEQ for CDR2. Between the V and J ends, shortened by 4 bases and 8 bases respectively, the junction contains 17 bases. From cysteine to phenylalanine, the CDR3 is 14 amino acids long. Just CDR3 DNA is preserved here, 42 bases in frame from base 1.